This TCR beta chain was observed in a study of CD8 T cells in Susac syndrome. A remark on this clonotype: No antigen is known for it.

Random hexamers were used to reverse transcribe the RNA input (roughly 0.5 to 1 ug). Via MiXCR, TCRdb re-called the immunoSEQ multiplex PCR reads, giving one row per CDR3 protein. The repertoire has approximately 190,000 distinct CDR3 sequences, approximately 96% of them found once; the top ten carry approximately 0.098%. CDR3 size: 13 residues. Germline V CDR1 and CDR2: SQVTM, ANQGSEA. Trimming shortened V by 5 bases and J by 0 bases, and 9 bases separated the two germline ends. Study observations and caveats: TCR sequencing and HLA analysis covered a relatively small number of individuals.

The chain links TRBV29-1 to TRBJ2-3; unclear D gene. The clonotype comes from a human donor with Susac syndrome. Sequencing was done on a sample of CD4+ T cells from PBMCs. CDR3 bases: TGCAGCGTTTCCCAAACTAGCACAGATACGCAGTATTTT. The encoded protein is CSVSQTSTDTQYF.